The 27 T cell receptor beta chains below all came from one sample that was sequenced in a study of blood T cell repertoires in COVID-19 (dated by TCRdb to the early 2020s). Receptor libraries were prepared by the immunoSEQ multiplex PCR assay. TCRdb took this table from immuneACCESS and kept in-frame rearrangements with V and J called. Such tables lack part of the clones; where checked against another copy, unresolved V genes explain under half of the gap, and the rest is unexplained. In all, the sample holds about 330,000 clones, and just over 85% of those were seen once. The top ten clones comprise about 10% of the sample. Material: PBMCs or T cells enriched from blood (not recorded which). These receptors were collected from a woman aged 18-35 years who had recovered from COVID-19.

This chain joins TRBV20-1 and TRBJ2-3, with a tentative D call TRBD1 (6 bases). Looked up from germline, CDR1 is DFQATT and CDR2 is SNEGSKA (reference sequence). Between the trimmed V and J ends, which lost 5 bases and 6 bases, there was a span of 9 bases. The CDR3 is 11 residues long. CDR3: CSAGRGDTQYF. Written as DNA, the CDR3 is TGCAGTGCTGGCAGGGGCGATACGCAGTATTTT.

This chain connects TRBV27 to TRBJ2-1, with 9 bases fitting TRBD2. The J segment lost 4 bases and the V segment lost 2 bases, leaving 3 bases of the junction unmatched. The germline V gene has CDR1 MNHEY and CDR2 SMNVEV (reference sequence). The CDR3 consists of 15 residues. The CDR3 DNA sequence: TGTGCCAGCAGTTTACTAGCGGGGTCATACAATGAGCAGTTCTTC. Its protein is CASSLLAGSYNEQFF.

CDR3 loop: CASSIPVNRDTEAFF. In nucleotides, the CDR3 is TGTGCCAGCAGCATCCCCGTAAACAGAGACACTGAAGCTTTCTTT. This rearrangement joins TRBV11-2 to TRBJ1-1; no clear D. The CDR3 runs 15 residues. Germline CDR1 SGHAT, CDR2 FQNNGV. Trimming left V 5 bases short and J 3 bases short, with 16 bases between.

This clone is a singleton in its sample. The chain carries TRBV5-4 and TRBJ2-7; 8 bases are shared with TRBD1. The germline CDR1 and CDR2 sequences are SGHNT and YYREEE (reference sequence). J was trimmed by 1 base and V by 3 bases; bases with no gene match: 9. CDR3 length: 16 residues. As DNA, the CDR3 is TGTGCCAGCAGCTACCGACAGGGGATCCGGTCCTACGAGCAGTACTTC. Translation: CASSYRQGIRSYEQYF.

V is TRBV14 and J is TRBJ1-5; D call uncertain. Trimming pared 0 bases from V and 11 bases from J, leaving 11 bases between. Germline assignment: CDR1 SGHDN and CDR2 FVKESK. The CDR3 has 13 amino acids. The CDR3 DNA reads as TGTGCCAGCAGCCAAGATCGAGGGTCAGCCCAGCATTTT. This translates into CASSQDRGSAQHF. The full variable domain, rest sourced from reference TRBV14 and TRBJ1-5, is EAGVTQFPSHSVIEKGQTVTLRCDPISGHDNLYWYRRVMGKEIKFLLHFVKESKQDESGMPNNRFLAERTGGTYSTLKVQPAELEDSGVYFCASSQDRGSAQHFGDGTRLSIL.

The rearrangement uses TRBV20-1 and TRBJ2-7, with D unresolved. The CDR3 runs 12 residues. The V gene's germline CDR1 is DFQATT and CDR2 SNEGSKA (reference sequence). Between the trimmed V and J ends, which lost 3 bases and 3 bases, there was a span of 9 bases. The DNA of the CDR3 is TGCAGTGCTAGTGGCGAGTACTACGAGCAGTACTTC. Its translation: CSASGEYYEQYF.

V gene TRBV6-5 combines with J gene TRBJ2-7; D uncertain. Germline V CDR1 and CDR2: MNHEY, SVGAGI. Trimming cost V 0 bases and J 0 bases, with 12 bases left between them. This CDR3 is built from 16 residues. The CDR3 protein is CASSYSRTDLSYEQYF. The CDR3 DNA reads TGTGCCAGCAGTTACTCTAGAACAGACCTCTCCTACGAGCAGTACTTC.

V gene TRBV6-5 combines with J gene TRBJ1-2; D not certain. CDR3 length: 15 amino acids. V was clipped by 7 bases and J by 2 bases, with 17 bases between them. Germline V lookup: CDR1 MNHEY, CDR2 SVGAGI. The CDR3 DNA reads TGTGCCAGCATATCGGCGGGTTGGCAGAACTATGGCTACACCTTC. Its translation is CASISAGWQNYGYTF.

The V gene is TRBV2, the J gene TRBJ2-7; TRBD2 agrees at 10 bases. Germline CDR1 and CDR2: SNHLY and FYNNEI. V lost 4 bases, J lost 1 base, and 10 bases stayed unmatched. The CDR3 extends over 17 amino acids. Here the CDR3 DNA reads TGTGCCAGCAGTGTGGCCCTAGCGGGAGACGGTTCCTACGAGCAGTACTTC. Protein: CASSVALAGDGSYEQYF.

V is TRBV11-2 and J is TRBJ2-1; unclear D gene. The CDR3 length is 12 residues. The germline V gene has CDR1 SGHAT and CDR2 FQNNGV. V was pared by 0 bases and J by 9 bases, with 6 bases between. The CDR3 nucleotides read TGTGCCAGCAGCTTAGACTTCGGTGAGCAGTTCTTC. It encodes CASSLDFGEQFF.

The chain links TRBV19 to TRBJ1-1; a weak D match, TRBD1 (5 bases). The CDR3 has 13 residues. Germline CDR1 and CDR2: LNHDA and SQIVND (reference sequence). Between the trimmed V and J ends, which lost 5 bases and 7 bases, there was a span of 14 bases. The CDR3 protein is CASSFTRGGEAFF. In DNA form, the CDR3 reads TGTGCCAGTAGTTTCACGCGGGGGGGTGAAGCTTTCTTT.

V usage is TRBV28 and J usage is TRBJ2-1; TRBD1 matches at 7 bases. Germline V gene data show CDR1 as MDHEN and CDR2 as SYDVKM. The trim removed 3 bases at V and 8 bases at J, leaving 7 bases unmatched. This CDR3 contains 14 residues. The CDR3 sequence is CASSLPQGVDEQFF. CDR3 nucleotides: TGTGCCAGCAGTTTGCCCCAGGGGGTAGATGAGCAGTTCTTC.

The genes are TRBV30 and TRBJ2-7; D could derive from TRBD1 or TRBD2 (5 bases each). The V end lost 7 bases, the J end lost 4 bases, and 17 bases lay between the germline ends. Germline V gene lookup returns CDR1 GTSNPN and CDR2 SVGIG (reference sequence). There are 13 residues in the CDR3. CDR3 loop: CASRVQGVYEQYF. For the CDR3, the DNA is TGTGCCTCGAGGGTACAAGGGGTATACGAGCAGTACTTC.

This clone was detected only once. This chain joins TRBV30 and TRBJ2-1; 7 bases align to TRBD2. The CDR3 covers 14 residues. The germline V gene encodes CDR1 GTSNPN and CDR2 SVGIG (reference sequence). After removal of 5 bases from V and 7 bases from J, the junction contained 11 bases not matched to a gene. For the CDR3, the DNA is TGTGCCTGGTTTGTGCCCCAGCGGGATAATGAGCAGTTCTTC. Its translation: CAWFVPQRDNEQFF.

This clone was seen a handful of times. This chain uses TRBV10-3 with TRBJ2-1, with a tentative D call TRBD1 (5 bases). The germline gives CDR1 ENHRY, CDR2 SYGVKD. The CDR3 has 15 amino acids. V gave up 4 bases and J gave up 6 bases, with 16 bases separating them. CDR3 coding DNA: TGTGCCATCAGTGGGGGCCCAGGTGGTGGCAATGAGCAGTTCTTC. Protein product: CAISGGPGGGNEQFF.

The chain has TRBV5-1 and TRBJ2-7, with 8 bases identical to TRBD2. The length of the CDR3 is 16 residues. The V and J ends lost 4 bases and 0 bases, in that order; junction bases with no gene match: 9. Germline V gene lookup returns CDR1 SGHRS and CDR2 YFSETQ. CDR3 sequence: CASSLGSGGNSYEQYF. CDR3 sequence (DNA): TGCGCCAGCAGCCTCGGGTCGGGGGGGAACTCCTACGAGCAGTACTTC.

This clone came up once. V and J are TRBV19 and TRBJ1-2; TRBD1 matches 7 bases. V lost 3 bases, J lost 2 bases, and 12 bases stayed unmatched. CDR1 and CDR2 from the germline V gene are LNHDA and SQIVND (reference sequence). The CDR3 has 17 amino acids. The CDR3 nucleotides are TGTGCCAGTAGTATTGGGCTTTGGAGGGGGCGCAACTATGGCTACACCTTC. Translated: CASSIGLWRGRNYGYTF.

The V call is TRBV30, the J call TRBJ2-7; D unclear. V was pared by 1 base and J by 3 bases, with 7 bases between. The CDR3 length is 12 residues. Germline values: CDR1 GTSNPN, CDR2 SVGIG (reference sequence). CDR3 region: CAWSAAGYEQYF. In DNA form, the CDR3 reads TGTGCCTGGAGTGCGGCAGGCTACGAGCAGTACTTC. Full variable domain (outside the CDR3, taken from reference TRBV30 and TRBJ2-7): SQTIHQWPATLVQPVGSPLSLECTVEGTSNPNLYWYRQAAGRGLQLLFYSVGIGQISSEVPQNLSASRPQDRQFILSSKKLLLSDSGFYLCAWSAAGYEQYFGPGTRLTVT.

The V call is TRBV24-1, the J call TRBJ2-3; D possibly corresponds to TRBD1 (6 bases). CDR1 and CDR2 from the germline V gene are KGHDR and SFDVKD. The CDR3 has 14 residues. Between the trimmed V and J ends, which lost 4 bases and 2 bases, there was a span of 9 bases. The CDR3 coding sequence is TGTGCCACCAGTGAACGACAGGTCACAGATACGCAGTATTTT. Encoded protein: CATSERQVTDTQYF.

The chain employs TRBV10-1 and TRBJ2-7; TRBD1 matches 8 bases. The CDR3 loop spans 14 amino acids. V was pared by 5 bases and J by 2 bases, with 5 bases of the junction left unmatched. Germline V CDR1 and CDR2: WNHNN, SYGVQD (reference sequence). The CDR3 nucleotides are TGCGCCAGCAGTCTCGGACAGGGTCCCTACGAGCAGTACTTC. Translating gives CASSLGQGPYEQYF.

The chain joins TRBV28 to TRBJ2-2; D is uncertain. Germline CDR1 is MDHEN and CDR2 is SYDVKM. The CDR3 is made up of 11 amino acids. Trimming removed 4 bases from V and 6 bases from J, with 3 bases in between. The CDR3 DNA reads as TGTGCCAGCAGTTCTCCCGGGGAGCTGTTTTTT. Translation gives CASSSPGELFF.

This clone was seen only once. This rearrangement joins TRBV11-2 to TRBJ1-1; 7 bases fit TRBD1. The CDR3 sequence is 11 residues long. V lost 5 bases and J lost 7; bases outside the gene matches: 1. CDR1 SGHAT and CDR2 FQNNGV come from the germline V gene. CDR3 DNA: TGTGCCAGCAGCCCAGGGGGTGAAGCTTTCTTT. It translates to CASSPGGEAFF.

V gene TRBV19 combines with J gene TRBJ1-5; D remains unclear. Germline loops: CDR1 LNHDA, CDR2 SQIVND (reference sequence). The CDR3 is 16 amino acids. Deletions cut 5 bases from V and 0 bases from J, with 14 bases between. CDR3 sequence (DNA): TGTGCCAGTAGTTTAAACAGTGCGTATAGCAATCAGCCCCAGCATTTT. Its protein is CASSLNSAYSNQPQHF.

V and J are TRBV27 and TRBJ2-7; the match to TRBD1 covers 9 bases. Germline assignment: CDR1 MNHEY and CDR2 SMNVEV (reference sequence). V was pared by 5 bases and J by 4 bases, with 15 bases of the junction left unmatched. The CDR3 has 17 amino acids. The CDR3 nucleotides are TGTGCCAGCAGTAGACGCGGGACAGGGAGGGGGGTTTACGAGCAGTACTTC. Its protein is CASSRRGTGRGVYEQYF.

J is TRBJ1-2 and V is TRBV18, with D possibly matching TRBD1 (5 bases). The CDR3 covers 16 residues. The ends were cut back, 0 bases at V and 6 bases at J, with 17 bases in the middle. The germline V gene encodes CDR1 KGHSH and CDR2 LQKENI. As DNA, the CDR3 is TGTGCCAGCTCACCACCGACACTGATTGGAGGGGATGGCTACACCTTC. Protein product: CASSPPTLIGGDGYTF.

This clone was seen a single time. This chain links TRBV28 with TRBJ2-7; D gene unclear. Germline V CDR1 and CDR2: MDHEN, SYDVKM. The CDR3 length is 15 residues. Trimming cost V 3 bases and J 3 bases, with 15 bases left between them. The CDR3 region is CASSFLSATDYEQYF. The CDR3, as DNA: TGTGCCAGCAGTTTTCTAAGCGCCACCGACTACGAGCAGTACTTC.

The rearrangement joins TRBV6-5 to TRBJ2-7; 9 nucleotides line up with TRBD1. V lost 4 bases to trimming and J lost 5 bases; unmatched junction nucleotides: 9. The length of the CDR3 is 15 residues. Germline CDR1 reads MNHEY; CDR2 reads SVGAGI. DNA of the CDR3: TGTGCCAGCAGTTTTACAGGGGGCCCGCCCCACGAGCAGTACTTC. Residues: CASSFTGGPPHEQYF.